This T cell receptor beta chain was obtained from a study of T cells in Graves' hyperthyroidism and ophthalmopathy. Findings of the study overall: Peripheral blood also featured most of the thyroid clonotypes expanded above 0.001.

RNA transcripts yielded amplified TCR beta CDR3 regions. Initially, a first-round RT-PCR of the TCR CDR3 employed the HTBI primer set. MiXCR was run by TCRdb on the multiplex PCR reads, yielding one entry per CDR3 protein. The repertoire has hundreds of thousands of distinct CDR3 sequences, 15% of them found once; the top ten carry about 30%. The CDR3 is 13 amino acids. The V gene's germline CDR1 is DFQATT and CDR2 SNEGSKA (reference sequence). J lost 5 bases, V lost 6 bases, and 7 bases had no gene match. This clonotype has ten or more counts. The antigen remains undetermined. A patient was excluded if there was uncontrolled infection, other autoimmune disease, pregnancy or lactation. Clinical symptoms, serum thyroxine, TRAb, thyroid ultrasound and orbital computed tomography informed diagnoses.

This chain connects TRBV20-1 to TRBJ1-5; 7 positions match TRBD1. This TCR was sampled from a woman aged 25 to 39 with Graves' hyperthyroidism. Sample: blood. CDR3 sequence (DNA): TGCAGTGCAATGACAGGGACCTATCAGCCCCAGCATTTT. It codes for CSAMTGTYQPQHF.